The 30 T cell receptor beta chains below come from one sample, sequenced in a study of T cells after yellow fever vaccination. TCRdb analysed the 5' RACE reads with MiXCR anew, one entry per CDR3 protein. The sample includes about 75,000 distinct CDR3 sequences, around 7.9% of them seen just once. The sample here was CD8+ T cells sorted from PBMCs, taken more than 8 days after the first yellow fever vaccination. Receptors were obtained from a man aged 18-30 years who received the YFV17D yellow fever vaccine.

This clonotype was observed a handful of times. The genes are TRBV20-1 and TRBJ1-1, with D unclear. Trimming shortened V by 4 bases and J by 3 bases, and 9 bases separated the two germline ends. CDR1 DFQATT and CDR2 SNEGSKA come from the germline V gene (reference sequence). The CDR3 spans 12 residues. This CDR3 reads CSANAGYTEAFF. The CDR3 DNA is TGCAGTGCTAATGCGGGGTACACTGAAGCTTTCTTT.

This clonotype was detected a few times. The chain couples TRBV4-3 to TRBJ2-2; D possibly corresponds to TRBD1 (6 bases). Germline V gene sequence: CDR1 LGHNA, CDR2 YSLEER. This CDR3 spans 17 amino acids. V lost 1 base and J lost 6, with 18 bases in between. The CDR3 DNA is TGCGCCAGCAGCCAAGGGACTTGGCTGGGGGCCCCCGGGGAGCTGTTTTTT. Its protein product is CASSQGTWLGAPGELFF.

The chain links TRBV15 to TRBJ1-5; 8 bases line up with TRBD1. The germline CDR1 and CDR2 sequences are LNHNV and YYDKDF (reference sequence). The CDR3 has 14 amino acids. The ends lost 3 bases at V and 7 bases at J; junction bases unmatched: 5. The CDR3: CATSSGQGEQPQHF. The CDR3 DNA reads TGTGCCACCAGCAGTGGACAGGGAGAGCAGCCCCAGCATTTT.

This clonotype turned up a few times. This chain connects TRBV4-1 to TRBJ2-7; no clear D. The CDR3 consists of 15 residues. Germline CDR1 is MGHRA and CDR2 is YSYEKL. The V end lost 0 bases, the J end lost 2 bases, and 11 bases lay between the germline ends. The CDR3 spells CASSQDSGTAYEQYV. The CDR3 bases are TGCGCCAGCAGCCAAGATTCTGGAACAGCCTACGAGCAGTACGTC.

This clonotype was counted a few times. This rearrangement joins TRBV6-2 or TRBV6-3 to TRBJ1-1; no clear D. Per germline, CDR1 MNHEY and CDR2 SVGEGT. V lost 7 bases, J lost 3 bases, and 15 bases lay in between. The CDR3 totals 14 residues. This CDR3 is CASTSTPGYTEAFF. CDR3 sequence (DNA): TGTGCCAGCACTTCAACGCCAGGTTACACTGAAGCTTTCTTT.

The CDR3 spells CASRIQGTVNTIYF. CDR3 coding DNA: TGTGCCAGCAGGATCCAGGGTACTGTAAACACCATATATTTT. The chain employs TRBV7-9 and TRBJ1-3; a possible D gene is TRBD1 (5 bases). CDR3 length: 14 amino acids. CDR1 and CDR2 (germline): SEHNR, FQNEAQ (reference sequence). The V and J ends lost 6 bases and 6 bases respectively, with 15 bases between them.

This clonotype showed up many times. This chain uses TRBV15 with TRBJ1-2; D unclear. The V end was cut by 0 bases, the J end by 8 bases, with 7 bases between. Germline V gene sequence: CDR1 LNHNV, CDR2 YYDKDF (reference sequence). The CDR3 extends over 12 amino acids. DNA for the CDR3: TGTGCCACCAGCAGAGATGTATTGGGCTACACCTTC. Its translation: CATSRDVLGYTF.

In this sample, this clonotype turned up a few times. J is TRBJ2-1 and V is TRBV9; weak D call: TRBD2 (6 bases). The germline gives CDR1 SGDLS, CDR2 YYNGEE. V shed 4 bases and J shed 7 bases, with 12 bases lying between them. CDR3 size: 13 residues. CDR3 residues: CASSPRDWNEQFF. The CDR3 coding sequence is TGTGCCAGCAGCCCTCGGGACTGGAATGAGCAGTTCTTC.

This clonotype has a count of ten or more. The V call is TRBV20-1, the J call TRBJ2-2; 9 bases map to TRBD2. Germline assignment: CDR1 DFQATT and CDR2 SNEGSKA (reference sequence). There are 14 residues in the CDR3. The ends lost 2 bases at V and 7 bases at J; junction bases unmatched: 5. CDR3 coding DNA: TGCAGTGCTAGACTAGCGGGGAGGGGCGGGGAGCTGTTTTTT. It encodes CSARLAGRGGELFF.

The CDR3 DNA is TGTGCCAGCAGCTTTCGGACGGACTTAACTGGAAACACCATATATTTT. Its protein is CASSFRTDLTGNTIYF. This chain uses TRBV7-9 with TRBJ1-3; D unresolved. The V gene's germline CDR1 is SEHNR and CDR2 FQNEAQ (reference sequence). The CDR3 loop spans 16 amino acids. Trimming shortened V by 3 bases and J by 2 bases, and 14 bases separated the two germline ends.

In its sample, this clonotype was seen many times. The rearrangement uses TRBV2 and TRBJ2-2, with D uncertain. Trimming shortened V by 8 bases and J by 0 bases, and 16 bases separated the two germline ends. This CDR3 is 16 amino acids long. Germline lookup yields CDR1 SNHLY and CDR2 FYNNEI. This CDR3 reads CASLSDIVANTGELFF. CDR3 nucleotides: TGTGCCAGCCTATCAGACATCGTGGCGAACACCGGGGAGCTGTTTTTT.

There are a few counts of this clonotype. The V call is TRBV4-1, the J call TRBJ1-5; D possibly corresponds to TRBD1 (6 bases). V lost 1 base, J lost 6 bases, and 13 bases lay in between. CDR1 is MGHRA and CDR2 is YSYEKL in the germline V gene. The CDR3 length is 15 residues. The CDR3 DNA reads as TGCGCCAGCAGCCAAGGCGCGACCAGGGGTCAGCCCCAGCATTTT. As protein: CASSQGATRGQPQHF.

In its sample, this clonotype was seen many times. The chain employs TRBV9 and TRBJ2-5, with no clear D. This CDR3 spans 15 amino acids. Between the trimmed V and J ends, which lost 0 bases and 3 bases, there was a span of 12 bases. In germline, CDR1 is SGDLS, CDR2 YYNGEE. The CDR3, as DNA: TGTGCCAGCAGCGTAGAAGGTAGTGGCGAAGAGACCCAGTACTTC. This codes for CASSVEGSGEETQYF.

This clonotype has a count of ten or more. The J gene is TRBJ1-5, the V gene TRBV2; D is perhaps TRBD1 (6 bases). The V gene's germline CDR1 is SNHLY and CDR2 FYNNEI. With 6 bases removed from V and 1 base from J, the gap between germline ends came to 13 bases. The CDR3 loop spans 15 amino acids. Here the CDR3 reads CASRYRDLSNQPQHF. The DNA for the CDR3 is TGTGCCAGCAGGTACAGGGACCTAAGCAATCAGCCCCAGCATTTT.

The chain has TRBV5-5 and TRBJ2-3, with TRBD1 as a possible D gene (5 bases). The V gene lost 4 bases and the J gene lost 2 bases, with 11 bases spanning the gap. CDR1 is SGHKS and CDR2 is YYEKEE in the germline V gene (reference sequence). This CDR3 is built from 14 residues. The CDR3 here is CASSLRQNTDTQYF. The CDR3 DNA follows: TGTGCCAGCAGCCTTAGACAGAACACAGATACGCAGTATTTT.

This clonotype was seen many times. CDR3 in amino acids: CASSSGTYGYGYTF. The CDR3 nucleotides read TGTGCCAGCAGCTCCGGGACTTATGGCTATGGCTACACCTTC. J is TRBJ1-2 and V is TRBV11-2, with a weak D call TRBD1 (5 bases). V was cut by 4 bases and J by 4 bases, with 13 bases left in between. CDR3 length: 14 residues. Germline V gene sequence: CDR1 SGHAT, CDR2 FQNNGV.

CDR3 nucleotides: TGTGCCAGCAGCTTGTCAGGGGCCTCCTACAATGAGCAGTTCTTC. It encodes CASSLSGASYNEQFF. The chain recombines TRBV5-5 with TRBJ2-1, with TRBD1 as a possible D gene (6 bases). The CDR3 is made up of 15 amino acids. Deletions cut 1 base from V and 0 bases from J, with 8 bases between. The germline gives CDR1 SGHKS, CDR2 YYEKEE (reference sequence).

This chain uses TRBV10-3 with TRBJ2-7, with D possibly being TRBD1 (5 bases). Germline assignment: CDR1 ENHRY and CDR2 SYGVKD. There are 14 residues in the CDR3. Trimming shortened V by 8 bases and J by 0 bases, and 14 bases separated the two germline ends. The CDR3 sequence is CAISLGAHSYEQYF. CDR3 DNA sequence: TGTGCCATCTCTTTAGGGGCTCACTCCTACGAGCAGTACTTC.

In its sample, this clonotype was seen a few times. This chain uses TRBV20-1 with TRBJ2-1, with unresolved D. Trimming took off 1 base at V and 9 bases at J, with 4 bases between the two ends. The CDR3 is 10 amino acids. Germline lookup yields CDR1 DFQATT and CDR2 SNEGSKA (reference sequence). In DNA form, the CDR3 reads TGCAGTGCTAGAGTAGGTGAGCAGTTCTTC. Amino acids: CSARVGEQFF.

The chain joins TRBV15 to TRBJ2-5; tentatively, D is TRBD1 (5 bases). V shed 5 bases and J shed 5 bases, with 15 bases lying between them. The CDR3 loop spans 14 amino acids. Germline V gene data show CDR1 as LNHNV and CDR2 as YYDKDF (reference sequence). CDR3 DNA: TGTGCCACCAGCCACCCGCCAGGGCCCGAGACCCAGTACTTC. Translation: CATSHPPGPETQYF.

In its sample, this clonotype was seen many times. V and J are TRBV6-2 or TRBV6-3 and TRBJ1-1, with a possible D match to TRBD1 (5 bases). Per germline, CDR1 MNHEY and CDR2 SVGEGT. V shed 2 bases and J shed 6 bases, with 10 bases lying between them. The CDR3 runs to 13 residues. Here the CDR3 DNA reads TGTGCCAGCAGTTACGATCGGGGCCCTGAAGCTTTCTTT. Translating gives CASSYDRGPEAFF.

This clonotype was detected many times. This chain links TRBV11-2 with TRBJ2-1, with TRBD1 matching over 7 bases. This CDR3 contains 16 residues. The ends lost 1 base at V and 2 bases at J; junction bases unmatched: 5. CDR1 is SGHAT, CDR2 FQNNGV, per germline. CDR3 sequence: CASSLGRGLTYNEQFF. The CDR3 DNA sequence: TGTGCCAGCAGCTTAGGCAGGGGGTTGACCTACAATGAGCAGTTCTTC.

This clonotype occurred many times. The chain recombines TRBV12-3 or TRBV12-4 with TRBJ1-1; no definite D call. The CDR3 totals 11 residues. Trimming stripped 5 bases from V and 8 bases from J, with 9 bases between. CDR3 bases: TGTGCCAGCAGTCAGGACTACGAAGCTTTCTTT. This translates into CASSQDYEAFF.

The CDR3 loop is CASSYSPVAGAEENEQFF. The CDR3, as DNA: TGTGCCAGCAGTTACTCTCCGGTAGCGGGGGCCGAAGAGAATGAGCAGTTCTTC. The chain has TRBV6-5 and TRBJ2-1; 9 bases are shared with TRBD2. Germline V gene data show CDR1 as MNHEY and CDR2 as SVGAGI. The CDR3 is made up of 18 amino acids. The J segment lost 7 bases and the V segment lost 0 bases, leaving 13 bases of the junction unmatched.

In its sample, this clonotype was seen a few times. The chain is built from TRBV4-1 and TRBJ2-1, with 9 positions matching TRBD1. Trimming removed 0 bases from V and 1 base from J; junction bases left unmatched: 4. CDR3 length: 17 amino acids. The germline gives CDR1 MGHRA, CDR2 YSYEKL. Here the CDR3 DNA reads TGCGCCAGCAGCCAAGAAGTAGGACAGGGGTCCTACAATGAGCAGTTCTTC. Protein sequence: CASSQEVGQGSYNEQFF.

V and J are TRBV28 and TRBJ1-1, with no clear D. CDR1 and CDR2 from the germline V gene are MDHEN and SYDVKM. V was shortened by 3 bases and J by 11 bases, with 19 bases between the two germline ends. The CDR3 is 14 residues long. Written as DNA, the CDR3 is TGTGCCAGCAGTTTTGCGTCAGCGGGCGGAGAGGCTTTCTTT. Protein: CASSFASAGGEAFF.

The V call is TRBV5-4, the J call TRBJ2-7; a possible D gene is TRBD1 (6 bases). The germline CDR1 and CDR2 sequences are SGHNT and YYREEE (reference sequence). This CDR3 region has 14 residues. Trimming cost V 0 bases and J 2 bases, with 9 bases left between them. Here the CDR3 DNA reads TGTGCCAGCAGCTTGGGGGACACACCCTACGAGCAGTACTTC. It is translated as CASSLGDTPYEQYF.

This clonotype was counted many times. CDR3 sequence reads: CASSLYDFYEQYV. The CDR3, as DNA: TGTGCCAGCAGCCTGTATGATTTCTACGAGCAGTACGTC. This sequence joins TRBV7-3 and TRBJ2-7; D uncertain. Germline CDR1 SGHTA, CDR2 FQGTGA. V lost 5 bases and J 3 bases, leaving 11 bases between the germline ends. The CDR3 is 13 amino acids.

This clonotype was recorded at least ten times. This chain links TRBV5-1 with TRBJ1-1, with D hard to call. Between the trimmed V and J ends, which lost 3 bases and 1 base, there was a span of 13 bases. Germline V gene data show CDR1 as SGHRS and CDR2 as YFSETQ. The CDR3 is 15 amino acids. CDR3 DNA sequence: TGCGCCAGCAGCTCCGGGGAGGGTACGAACACTGAAGCTTTCTTT. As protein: CASSSGEGTNTEAFF.

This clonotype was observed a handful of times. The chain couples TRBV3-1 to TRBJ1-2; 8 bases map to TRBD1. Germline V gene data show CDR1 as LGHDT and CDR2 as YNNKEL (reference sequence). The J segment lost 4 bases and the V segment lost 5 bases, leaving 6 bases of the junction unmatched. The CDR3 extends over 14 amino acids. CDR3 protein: CASSAGGAVYGYTF. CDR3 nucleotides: TGTGCCAGCAGCGCAGGGGGCGCCGTCTATGGCTACACCTTC.